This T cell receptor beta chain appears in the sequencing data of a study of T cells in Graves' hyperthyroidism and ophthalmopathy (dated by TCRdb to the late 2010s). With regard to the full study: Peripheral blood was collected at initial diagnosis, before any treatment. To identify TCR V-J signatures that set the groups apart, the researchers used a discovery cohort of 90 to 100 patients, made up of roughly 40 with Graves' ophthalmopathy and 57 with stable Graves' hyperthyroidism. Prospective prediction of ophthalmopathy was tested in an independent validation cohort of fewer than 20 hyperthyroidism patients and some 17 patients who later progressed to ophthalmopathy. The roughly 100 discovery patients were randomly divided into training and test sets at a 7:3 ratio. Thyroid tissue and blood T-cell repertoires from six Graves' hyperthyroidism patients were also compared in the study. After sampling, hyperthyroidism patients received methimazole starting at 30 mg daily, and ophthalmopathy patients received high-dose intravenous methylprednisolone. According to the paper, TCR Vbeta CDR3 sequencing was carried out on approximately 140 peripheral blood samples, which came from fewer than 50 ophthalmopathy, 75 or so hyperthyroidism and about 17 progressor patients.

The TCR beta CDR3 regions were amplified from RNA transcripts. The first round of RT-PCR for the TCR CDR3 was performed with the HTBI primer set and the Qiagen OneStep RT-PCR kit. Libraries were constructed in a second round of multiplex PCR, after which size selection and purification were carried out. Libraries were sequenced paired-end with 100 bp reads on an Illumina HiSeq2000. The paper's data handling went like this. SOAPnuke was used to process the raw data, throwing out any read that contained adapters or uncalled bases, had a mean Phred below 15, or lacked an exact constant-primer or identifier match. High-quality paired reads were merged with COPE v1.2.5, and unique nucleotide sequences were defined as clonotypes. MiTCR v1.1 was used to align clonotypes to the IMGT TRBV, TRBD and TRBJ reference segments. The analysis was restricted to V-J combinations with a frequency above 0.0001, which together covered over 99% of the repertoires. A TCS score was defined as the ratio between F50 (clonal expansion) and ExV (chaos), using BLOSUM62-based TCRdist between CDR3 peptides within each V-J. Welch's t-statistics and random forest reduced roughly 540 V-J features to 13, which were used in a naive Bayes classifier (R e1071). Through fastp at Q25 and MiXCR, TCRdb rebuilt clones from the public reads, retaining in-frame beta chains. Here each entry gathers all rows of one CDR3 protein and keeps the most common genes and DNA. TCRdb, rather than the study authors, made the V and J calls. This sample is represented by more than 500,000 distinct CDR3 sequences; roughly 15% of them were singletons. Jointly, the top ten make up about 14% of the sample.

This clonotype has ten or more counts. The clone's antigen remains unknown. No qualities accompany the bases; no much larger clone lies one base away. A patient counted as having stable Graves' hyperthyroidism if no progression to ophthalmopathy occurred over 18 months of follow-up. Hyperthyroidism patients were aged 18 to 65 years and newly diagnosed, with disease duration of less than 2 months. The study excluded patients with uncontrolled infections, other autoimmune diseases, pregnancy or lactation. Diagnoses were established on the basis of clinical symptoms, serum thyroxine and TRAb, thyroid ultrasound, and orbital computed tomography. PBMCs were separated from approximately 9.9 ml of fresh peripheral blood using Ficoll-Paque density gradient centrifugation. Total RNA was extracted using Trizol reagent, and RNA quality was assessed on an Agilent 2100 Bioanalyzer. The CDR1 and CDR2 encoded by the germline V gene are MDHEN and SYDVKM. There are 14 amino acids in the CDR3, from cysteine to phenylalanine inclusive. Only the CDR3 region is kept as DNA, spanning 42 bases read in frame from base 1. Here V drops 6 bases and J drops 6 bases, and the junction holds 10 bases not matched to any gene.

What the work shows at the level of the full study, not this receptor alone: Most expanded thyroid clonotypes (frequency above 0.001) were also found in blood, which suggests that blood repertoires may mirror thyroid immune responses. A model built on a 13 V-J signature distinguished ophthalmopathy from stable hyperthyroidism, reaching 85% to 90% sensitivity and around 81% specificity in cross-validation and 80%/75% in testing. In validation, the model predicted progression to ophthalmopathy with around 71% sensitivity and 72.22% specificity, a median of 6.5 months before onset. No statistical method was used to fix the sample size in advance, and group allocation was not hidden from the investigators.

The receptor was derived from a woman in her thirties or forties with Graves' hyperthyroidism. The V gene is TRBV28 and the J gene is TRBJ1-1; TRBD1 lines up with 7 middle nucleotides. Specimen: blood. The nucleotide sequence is TGTGCCAGCAGAAACACAGGGGTTATATCTGAAGCTTTCTTT. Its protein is CASRNTGVISEAFF. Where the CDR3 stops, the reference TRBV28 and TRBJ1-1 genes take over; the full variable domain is DVKVTQSSRYLVKRTGEKVFLECVQDMDHENMFWYRQDPGLGLRLIYFSYDVKMKEKGDIPEGYSVSREKKERFSLILESASTNQTSMYLCASRNTGVISEAFFGQGTRLTVV.